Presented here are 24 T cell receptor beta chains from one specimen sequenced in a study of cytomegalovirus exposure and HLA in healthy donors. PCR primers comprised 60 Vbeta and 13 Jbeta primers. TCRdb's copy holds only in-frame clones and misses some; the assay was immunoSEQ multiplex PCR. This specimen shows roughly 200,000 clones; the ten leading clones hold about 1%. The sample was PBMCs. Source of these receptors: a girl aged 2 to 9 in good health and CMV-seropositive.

The CDR3 region is CSVERGSYEQYF. DNA for the CDR3: TGCAGCGTTGAGAGAGGCTCCTACGAGCAGTACTTC. The chain carries TRBV29-1 and TRBJ2-7; D remains unclear. The V end lost 3 bases, the J end lost 0 bases, and 6 bases lay between the germline ends. CDR3 size: 12 residues. From germline, CDR1 is SQVTM and CDR2 ANQGSEA.

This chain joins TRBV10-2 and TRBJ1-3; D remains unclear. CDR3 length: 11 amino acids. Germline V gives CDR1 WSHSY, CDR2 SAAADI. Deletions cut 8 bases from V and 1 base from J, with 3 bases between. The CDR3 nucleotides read TGCGCCAGCCATTCTGGAAACACCATATATTTT. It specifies CASHSGNTIYF.

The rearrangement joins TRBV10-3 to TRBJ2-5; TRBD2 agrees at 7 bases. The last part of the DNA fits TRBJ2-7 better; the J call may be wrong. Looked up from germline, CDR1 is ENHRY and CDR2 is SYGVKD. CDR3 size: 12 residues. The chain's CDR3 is CAISDGEGEQYF. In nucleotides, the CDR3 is TGTGCCATCAGTGACGGGGAGGGCGAGCAGTACTTC.

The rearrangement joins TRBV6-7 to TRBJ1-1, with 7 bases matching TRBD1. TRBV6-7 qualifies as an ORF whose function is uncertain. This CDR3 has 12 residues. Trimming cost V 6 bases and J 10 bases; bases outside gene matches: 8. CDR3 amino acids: CASRVDRVGAFF. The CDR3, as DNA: TGTGCCAGCAGGGTAGACAGGGTGGGAGCTTTCTTT.

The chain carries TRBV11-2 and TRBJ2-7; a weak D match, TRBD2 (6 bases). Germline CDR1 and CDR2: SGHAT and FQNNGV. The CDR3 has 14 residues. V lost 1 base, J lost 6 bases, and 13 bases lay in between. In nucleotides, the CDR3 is TGTGCCAGCAGCTTAGTTTCGGGGGTCAGCGAGCAGTACTTC. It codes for CASSLVSGVSEQYF.

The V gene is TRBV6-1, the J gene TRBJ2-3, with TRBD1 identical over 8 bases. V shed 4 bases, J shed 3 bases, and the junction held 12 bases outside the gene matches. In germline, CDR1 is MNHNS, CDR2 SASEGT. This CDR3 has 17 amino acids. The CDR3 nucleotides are TGTGCCAGCAGTGCGGGACAGGTCCCGGTGTCGACAGATACGCAGTATTTT. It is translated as CASSAGQVPVSTDTQYF.

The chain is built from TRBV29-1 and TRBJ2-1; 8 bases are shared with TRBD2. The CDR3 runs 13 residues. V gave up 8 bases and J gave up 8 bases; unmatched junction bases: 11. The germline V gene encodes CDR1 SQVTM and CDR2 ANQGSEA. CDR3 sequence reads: CSLNLAGRYEQFF. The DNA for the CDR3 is TGCAGCCTCAACTTAGCGGGGAGGTATGAGCAGTTCTTC.

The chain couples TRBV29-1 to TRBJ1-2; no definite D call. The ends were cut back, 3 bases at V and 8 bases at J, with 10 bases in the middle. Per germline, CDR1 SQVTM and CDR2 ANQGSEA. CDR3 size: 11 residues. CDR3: CSVDGEVGYTF. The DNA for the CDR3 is TGCAGCGTTGATGGGGAGGTCGGCTACACCTTC.

The CDR3 here is CASSARGGPQHF. The CDR3 coding sequence is TGTGCCAGTAGTGCCCGAGGTGGGCCCCAGCATTTT. V and J are TRBV19 and TRBJ1-5; D uncertain. The germline V and J ends were trimmed by 5 bases and 9 bases, with 11 bases remaining between them. The CDR3 totals 12 residues. Germline V gene sequence: CDR1 LNHDA, CDR2 SQIVND (reference sequence).

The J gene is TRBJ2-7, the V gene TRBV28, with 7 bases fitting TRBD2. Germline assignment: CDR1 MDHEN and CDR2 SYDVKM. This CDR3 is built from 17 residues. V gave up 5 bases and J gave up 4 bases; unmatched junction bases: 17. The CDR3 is CASSPRPVGGSEYEQYF. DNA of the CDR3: TGTGCCAGCAGTCCCCGACCCGTGGGCGGGAGTGAATACGAGCAGTACTTC.

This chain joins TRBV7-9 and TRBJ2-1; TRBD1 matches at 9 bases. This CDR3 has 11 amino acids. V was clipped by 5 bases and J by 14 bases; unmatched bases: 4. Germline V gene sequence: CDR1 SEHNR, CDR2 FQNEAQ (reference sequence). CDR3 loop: CASSPGQGKFF. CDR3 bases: TGTGCCAGCAGCCCCGGACAGGGGAAGTTCTTC.

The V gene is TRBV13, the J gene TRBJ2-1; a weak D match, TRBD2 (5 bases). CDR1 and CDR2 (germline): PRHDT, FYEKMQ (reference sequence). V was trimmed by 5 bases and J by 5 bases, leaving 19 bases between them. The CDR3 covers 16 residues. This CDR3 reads CASSPNPSSVNNEQFF. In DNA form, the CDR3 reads TGTGCCAGCAGCCCGAACCCTAGCTCGGTAAACAATGAGCAGTTCTTC.

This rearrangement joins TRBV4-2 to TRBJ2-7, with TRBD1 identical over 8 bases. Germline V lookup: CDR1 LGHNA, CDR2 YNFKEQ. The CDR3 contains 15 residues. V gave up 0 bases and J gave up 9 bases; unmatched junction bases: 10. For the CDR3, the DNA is TGTGCCAGCAGCCAAGAAGGGGCAGGGGGCGGGCCGCAGTACTTC. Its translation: CASSQEGAGGGPQYF.

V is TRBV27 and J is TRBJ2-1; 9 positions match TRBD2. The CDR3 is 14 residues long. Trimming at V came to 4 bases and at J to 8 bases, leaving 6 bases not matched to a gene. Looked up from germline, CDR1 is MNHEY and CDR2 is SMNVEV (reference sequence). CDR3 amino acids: CASSWGLAGDEQFF. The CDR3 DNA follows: TGTGCCAGCAGTTGGGGACTAGCAGGCGATGAGCAGTTCTTC.

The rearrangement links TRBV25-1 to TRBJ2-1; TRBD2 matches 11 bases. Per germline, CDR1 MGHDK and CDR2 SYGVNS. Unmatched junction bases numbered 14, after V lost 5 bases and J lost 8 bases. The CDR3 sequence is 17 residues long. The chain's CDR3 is CASSTWTSGLSRYEQFF. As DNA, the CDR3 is TGTGCCAGCAGTACTTGGACTAGCGGGCTTTCCCGTTATGAGCAGTTCTTC. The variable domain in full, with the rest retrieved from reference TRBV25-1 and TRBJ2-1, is EADIYQTPRYLVIGTGKKITLECSQTMGHDKMYWYQQDPGMELHLIHYSYGVNSTEKGDLSSESTVSRIRTEHFPLTLESARPSHTSQYLCASSTWTSGLSRYEQFFGPGTRLTVL.

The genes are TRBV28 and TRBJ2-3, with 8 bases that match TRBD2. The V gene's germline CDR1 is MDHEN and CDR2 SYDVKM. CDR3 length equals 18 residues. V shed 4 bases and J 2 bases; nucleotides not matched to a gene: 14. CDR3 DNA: TGTGCCAGCAGTTCATTAATAGGACTAGCAAAGGCCACAGATACGCAGTATTTT. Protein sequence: CASSSLIGLAKATDTQYF.

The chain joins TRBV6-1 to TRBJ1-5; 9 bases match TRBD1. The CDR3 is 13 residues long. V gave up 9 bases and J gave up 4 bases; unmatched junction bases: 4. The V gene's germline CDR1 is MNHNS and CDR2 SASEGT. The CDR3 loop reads CARRQGGNQPQHF. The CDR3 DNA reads TGTGCCAGGCGACAGGGGGGGAATCAGCCCCAGCATTTT.

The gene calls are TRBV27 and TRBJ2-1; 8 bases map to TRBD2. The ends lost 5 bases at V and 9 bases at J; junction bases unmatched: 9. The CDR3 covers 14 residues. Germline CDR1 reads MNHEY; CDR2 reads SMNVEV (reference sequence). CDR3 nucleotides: TGTGCCAGCAGTCTAGCGAGCGGGAGTTCTGAGCAGTTCTTC. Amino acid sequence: CASSLASGSSEQFF.

DNA for the CDR3: TGTGCCACCAGCAGAGACGGGGGAATATCGGGACAGAATCAGCCCCAGCATTTT. Amino acids: CATSRDGGISGQNQPQHF. The chain uses TRBV15 and TRBJ1-5; TRBD1 agrees at 7 bases. CDR3 length: 18 residues. Germline lookup yields CDR1 LNHNV and CDR2 YYDKDF (reference sequence). Losses at the gene ends were 0 bases for V and 4 bases for J; bases not matched to a gene: 12.

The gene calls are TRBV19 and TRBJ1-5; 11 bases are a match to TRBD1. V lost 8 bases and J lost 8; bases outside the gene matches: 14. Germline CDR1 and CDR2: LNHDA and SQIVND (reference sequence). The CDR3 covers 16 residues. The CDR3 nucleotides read TGTGCCAGTTGGGGTCCGGGACAGGGGGGAGGGAAGCCCCAGCATTTT. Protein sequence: CASWGPGQGGGKPQHF.

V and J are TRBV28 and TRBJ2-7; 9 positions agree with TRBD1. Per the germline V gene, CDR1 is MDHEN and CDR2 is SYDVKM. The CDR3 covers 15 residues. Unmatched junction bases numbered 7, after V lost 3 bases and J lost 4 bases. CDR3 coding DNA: TGTGCCAGCAGTTTTGGGACAGGGTCCGGATACGAGCAGTACTTC. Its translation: CASSFGTGSGYEQYF.

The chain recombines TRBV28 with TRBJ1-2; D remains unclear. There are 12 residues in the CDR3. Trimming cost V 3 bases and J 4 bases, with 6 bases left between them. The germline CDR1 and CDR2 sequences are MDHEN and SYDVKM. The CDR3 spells CASSFTSYGYTF. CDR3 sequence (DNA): TGTGCCAGCAGTTTTACGAGCTATGGCTACACCTTC.

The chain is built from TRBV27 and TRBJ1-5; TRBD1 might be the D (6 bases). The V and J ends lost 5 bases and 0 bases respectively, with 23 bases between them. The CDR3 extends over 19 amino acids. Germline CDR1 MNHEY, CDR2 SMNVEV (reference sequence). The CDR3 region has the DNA TGTGCCAGCAGTACAAACAGGGACGGGGCGTTGTATAGCAATCAGCCCCAGCATTTT. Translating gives CASSTNRDGALYSNQPQHF.

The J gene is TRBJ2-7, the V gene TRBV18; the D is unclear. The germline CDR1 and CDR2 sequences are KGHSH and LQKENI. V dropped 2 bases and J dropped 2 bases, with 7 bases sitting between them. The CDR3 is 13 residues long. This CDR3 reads CASSPDLPYEQYF. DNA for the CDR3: TGTGCCAGCTCACCAGACTTGCCCTACGAGCAGTACTTC.